Presented here are 5 T cell receptor beta chains from one specimen sequenced in a study of blood T cell repertoires in COVID-19. Generated by immunoSEQ multiplex PCR, the TCRdb table keeps only in-frame clones and is missing some. The repertoire holds about 220,000 clones, with 70% to 85% as singletons. Sequenced material: peripheral blood. These receptors all stem from a man aged 45-65 years with active or convalescent COVID-19.

The J gene is TRBJ1-5, the V gene TRBV19, with TRBD1 matching 7 bases. The germline V gene has CDR1 LNHDA and CDR2 SQIVND (reference sequence). The trim removed 6 bases at V and 1 base at J, leaving 6 bases unmatched. CDR3 length equals 15 residues. The CDR3 coding sequence is TGTGCCAGTAGGATCCAACAGGGGAGCAATCAGCCCCAGCATTTT. Translated, it gives CASRIQQGSNQPQHF.

This clone was detected ten times or more. This rearrangement joins TRBV3-1 (or the pseudogene TRBV3-2) to TRBJ1-4, with TRBD1 matching 7 bases. The CDR3 loop spans 14 amino acids. CDR1 is LGHDT and CDR2 is YNNKEL in the germline V gene (reference sequence). J gave up 12 bases and V 1 base, and 8 bases lay outside the gene matches. CDR3: CASSQGNRGLELFF. The CDR3, as DNA: TGTGCCAGCAGCCAAGGGAACAGGGGTTTAGAACTGTTTTTT.

This chain connects TRBV6-1 to TRBJ2-3; 7 bases agree with TRBD2. The germline V gene encodes CDR1 MNHNS and CDR2 SASEGT. The V and J ends lost 2 bases and 2 bases, in that order; junction bases with no gene match: 4. The CDR3 spans 15 residues. The DNA of the CDR3 is TGTGCCAGCAGTGAATGGGGGGGGATCACAGATACGCAGTATTTT. It encodes CASSEWGGITDTQYF.

Only a few counts were recorded for this clone. The V call is TRBV4-3, the J call TRBJ2-2; 11 positions match TRBD2. In germline, CDR1 is LGHNA, CDR2 YSLEER. V shed 0 bases, J shed 2 bases, and the junction held 5 bases outside the gene matches. The CDR3 spans 18 residues. This CDR3 reads CASSQEASGRINTGELFF. In DNA form, the CDR3 reads TGCGCCAGCAGCCAAGAAGCTAGCGGGAGGATTAACACCGGGGAGCTGTTTTTT.

This clone was counted a single time. V and J are TRBV5-4 and TRBJ2-7; 7 bases align to TRBD1. This CDR3 has 14 residues. V gave up 2 bases and J gave up 2 bases; unmatched junction bases: 4. CDR1 and CDR2 (germline): SGHNT, YYREEE (reference sequence). DNA for the CDR3: TGTGCCAGCAGCTTATGGGACAGAGCCTACGAGCAGTACTTC. It codes for CASSLWDRAYEQYF.